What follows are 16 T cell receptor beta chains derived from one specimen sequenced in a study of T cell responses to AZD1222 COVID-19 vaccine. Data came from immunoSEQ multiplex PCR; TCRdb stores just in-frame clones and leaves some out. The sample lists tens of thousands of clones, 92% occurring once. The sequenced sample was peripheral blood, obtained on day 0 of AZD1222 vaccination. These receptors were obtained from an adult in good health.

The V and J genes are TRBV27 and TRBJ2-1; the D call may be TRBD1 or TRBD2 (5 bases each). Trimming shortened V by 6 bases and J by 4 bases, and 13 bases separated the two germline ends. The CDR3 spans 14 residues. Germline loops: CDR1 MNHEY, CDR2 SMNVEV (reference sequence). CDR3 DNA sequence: TGTGCCAGCAGACCTGGGACGGTTTACAATGAGCAGTTCTTC. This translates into CASRPGTVYNEQFF.

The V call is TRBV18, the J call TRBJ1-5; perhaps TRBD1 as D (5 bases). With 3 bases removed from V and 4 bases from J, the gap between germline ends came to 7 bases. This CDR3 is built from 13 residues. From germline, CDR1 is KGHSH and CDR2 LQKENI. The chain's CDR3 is CASSPDRNQPQHF. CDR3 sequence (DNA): TGTGCCAGCTCACCCGACAGAAATCAGCCCCAGCATTTT.

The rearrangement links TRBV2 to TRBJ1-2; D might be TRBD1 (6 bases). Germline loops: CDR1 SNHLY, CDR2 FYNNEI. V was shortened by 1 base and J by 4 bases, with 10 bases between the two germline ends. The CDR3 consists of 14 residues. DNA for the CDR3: TGTGCCAGCAGTGAAGGGACAGCCGGCTATGGCTACACCTTC. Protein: CASSEGTAGYGYTF. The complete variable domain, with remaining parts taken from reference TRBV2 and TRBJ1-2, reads EPEVTQTPSHQVTQMGQEVILRCVPISNHLYFYWYRQILGQKVEFLVSFYNNEISEKSEIFDDQFSVERPDGSNFTLKIRSTKLEDSAMYFCASSEGTAGYGYTFGSGTRLTVV.

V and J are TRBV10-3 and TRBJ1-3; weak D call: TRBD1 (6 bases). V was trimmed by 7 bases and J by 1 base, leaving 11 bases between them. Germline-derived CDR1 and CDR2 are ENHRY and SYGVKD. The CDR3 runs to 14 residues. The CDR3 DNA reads TGTGCCATCACCCGACAGGAGTCTGGAAACACCATATATTTT. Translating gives CAITRQESGNTIYF.

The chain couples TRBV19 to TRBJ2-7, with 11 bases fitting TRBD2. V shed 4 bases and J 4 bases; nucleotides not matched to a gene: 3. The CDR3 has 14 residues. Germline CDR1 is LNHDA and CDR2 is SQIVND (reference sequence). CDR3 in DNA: TGTGCCAGTAGTACACTAGCGGGAGAATACGAGCAGTACTTC. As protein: CASSTLAGEYEQYF.

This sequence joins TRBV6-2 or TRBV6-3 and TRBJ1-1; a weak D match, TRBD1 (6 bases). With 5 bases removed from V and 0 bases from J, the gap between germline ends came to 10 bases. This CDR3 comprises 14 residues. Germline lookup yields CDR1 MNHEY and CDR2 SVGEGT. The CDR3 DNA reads TGTGCCAGCAGTCGGACAGTCATGAACACTGAAGCTTTCTTT. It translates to CASSRTVMNTEAFF.

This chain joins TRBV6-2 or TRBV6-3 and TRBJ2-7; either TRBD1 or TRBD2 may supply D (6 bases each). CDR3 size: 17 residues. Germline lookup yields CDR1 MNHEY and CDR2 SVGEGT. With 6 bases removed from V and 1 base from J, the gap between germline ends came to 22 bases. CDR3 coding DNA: TGTGCCAGCAGCCGGGGTTCGGGGGCTTGGGCGTCCTACGAGCAGTACTTC. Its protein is CASSRGSGAWASYEQYF.

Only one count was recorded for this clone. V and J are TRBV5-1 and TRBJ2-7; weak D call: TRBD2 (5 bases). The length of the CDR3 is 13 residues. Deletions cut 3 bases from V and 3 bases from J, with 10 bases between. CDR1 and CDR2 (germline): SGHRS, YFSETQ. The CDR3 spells CASSSEGIYEQYF. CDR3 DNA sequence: TGCGCCAGCAGCTCTGAGGGAATCTACGAGCAGTACTTC.

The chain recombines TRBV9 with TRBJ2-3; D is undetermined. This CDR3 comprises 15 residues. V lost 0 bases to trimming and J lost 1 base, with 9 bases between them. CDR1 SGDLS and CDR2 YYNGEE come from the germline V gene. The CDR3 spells CASSVGAGGTDTQYF. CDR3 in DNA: TGTGCCAGCAGCGTAGGGGCAGGTGGCACAGATACGCAGTATTTT.

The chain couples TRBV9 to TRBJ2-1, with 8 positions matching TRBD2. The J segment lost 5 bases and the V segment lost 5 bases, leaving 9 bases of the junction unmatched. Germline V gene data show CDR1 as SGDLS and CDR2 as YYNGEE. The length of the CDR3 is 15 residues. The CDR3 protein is CASSRTSGKNNEQFF. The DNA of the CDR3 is TGTGCCAGCAGTCGAACTAGCGGAAAGAACAATGAGCAGTTCTTC.

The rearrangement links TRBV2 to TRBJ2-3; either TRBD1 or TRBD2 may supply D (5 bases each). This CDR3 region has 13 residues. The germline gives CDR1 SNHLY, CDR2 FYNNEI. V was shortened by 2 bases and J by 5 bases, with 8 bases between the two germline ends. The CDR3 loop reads CASSERGEDTQYF. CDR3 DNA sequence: TGTGCCAGCAGTGAAAGGGGAGAAGATACGCAGTATTTT.

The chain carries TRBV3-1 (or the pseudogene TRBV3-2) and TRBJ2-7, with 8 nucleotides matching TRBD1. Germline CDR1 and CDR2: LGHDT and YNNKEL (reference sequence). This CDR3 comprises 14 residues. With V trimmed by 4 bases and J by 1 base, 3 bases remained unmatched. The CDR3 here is CASSPQGASYEQYF. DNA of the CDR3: TGTGCCAGCAGCCCCCAGGGGGCTTCCTACGAGCAGTACTTC.

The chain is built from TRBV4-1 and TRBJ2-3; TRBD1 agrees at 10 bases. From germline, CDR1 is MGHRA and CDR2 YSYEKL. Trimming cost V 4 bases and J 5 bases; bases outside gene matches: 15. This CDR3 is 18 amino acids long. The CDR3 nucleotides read TGCGCCAGCAGCCTATCAAGCGACAGGGGGCGCATAGAAGATACGCAGTATTTT. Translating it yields CASSLSSDRGRIEDTQYF.

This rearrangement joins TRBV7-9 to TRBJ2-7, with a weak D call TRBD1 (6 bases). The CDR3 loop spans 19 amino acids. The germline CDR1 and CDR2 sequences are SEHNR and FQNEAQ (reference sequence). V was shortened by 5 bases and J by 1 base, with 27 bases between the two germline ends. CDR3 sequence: CASSPIEQGVEVRSYEQYF. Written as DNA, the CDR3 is TGTGCCAGCAGCCCTATCGAACAGGGTGTGGAGGTGAGGTCCTACGAGCAGTACTTC.

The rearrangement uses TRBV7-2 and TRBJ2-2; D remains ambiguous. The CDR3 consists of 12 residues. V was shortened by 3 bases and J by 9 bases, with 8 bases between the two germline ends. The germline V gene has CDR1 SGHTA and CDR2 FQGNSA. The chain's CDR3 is CASSFYSRELFF. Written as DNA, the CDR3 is TGTGCCAGCAGCTTCTATAGCAGGGAGCTGTTTTTT.

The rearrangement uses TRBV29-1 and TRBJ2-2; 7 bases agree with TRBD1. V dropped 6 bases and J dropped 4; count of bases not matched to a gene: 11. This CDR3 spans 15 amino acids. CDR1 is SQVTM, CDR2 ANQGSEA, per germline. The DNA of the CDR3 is TGCAGCGTCCTCGGACAGGCAGGAGGCACCGGGGAGCTGTTTTTT. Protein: CSVLGQAGGTGELFF.